This T cell receptor beta chain originates from a study of early T cells in non-severe SARS-CoV-2 infection listed by TCRdb under 2021. As for the study more broadly: Because TCR sequencing relied on bulk RNA taken from unsorted whole blood, pairing of alpha and beta chains was not possible. What the work shows at the level of the full study, not this receptor alone: VDJdb matching was skewed toward anti-spike CD8 responses, so virus-specific expansions were likely underestimated and private and CD4 specificities were missed.

Counted from cysteine to phenylalanine, this CDR3 has 18 amino acids. Only the CDR3 portion is preserved as DNA: 54 bases, with reading frame beginning at the first base. Via the germline V gene, CDR1 is MDHEN and CDR2 SYDVKM. V gives up 3 bases and J gives up 0 bases, and the segment between their germline ends measures 18 bases. Libraries were prepared through 5' RACE. The instrument was a NextSeq 500. In the TCR library protocol, unique molecular identifiers were attached to individual cDNA molecules to correct for PCR bias and sequencing error. Both TCR alpha and beta chains were sequenced, and tight co-correlation was observed between alpha and beta sequence abundances in each sample. On the authors' methods: Decombinator V4 was used to annotate the V gene, J gene and CDR3 of the TCR sequences. Expanded TCRs were defined as changing significantly between any two time points under a Poisson model with p below 0.0001. TCR abundances were normalised to the total number of TCRs sequenced in each sample and reported as counts per million. MAIT TCRs were defined by TRAV1-2 paired with TRAJ12, TRAJ20 or TRAJ33, and iNKT TCRs by TRAV10 paired with TRAJ18. A search of VDJdb, accessed on 1 November 2021, was run for TCRs annotated to CMV, EBV and SARS-CoV-2, with TCRs annotated for multiple antigens excluded. Starting from the raw public reads, TCRdb applied fastp trimming at Q25, assembled clones with MiXCR and retained in-frame beta chains. Rows are combined by CDR3 protein, so each entry shows the most common genes and DNA. V and J calls and clone size were set by TCRdb, not the authors. The sample yields about 100,000 distinct CDR3 sequences; about 13% were counted once. Around 2% of the sample comes from the top ten.

This was a case-control study nested in a cohort of healthcare workers in London, UK, who had nasopharyngeal swab PCR tests and blood samples taken every week. Between 23 and 31 March 2020, the week of the UK lockdown, healthcare workers were enrolled and then followed up weekly for as long as 16 weeks. Notes on this clonotype: It lacks a known antigen. One base away there is no much larger clone; base qualities are not given.

This chain joins TRBV28 to TRBJ1-5; the D gene is possibly TRBD1, with 5 bases matching. The sample taken for sequencing was whole blood. This clonotype was sampled from an adult who was a healthcare worker with PCR-confirmed SARS-CoV-2 infection or an uninfected control (not recorded which). Here the CDR3 is given as CASSLIRGFTNSNQPQHF. The nucleotides read TGTGCCAGCAGTTTGATAAGGGGCTTCACAAATAGCAATCAGCCCCAGCATTTT.